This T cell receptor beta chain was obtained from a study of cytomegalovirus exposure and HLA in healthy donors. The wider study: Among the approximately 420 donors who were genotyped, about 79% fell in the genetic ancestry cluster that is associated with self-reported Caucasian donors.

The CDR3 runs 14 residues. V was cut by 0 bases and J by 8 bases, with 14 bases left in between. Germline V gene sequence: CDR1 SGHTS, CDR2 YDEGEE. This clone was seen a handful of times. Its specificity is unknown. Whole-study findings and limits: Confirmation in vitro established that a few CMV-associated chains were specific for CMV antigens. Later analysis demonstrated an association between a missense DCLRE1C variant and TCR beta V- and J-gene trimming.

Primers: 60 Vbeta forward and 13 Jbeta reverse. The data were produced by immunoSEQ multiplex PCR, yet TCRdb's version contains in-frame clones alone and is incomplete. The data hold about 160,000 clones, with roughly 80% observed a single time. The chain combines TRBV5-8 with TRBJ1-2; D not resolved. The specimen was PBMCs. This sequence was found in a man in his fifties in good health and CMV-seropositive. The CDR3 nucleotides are TGTGCCAGCAGCTTGGCCGGTTCTAACTGGGGCTACACCTTC. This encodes CASSLAGSNWGYTF.